The 25 T cell receptor beta chains listed next were all sequenced from one sample in a study of shared clonotypes between healthy human individuals. Here immunoSEQ multiplex PCR was the method, and the copy in TCRdb shows in-frame clones only, minus some. Among approximately 500,000 clones, about 79% were seen once, and the ten largest hold 9.5% to 15%. The specimen was PBMCs. Every receptor here comes from a middle-aged woman in good health. Some clones in this sample may be carry-over from other donors' samples.

The J gene is TRBJ2-7, the V gene TRBV28; 9 nucleotides agree with TRBD1. Trimming removed 6 bases from V and 3 bases from J; junction bases left unmatched: 6. Germline V lookup: CDR1 MDHEN, CDR2 SYDVKM. The CDR3 runs to 14 residues. The DNA of the CDR3 is TGTGCCAGCAGGGGGACAGGGACAGGCTACGAGCAGTACTTC. Residues: CASRGTGTGYEQYF.

This clone has a handful of counts. The chain uses TRBV7-2 and TRBJ1-3; D is uncertain. V was pared by 5 bases and J by 0 bases, with 8 bases between. The CDR3 runs 14 residues. Germline loops: CDR1 SGHTA, CDR2 FQGNSA. The CDR3 region is CASSARTSGNTIYF. As DNA, the CDR3 is TGTGCCAGCAGCGCCCGAACCTCTGGAAACACCATATATTTT. Filled out from reference TRBV7-2 and TRBJ1-3, the complete variable domain reads GAGVSQSPSNKVTEKGKDVELRCDPISGHTALYWYRQSLGQGLEFLIYFQGNSAPDKSGLPSDRFSAERTGGSVSTLTIQRTQQEDSAVYLCASSARTSGNTIYFGEGSWLTVV.

DNA for the CDR3: TGTGCCAGCAGCTCGGGACGGGACTACGAGCAGTACTTC. Its protein is CASSSGRDYEQYF. The rearrangement links TRBV7-9 to TRBJ2-7; either TRBD1 or TRBD2 may fit D (5 bases each). Germline V gene data show CDR1 as SEHNR and CDR2 as FQNEAQ (reference sequence). The CDR3 length is 13 residues. V lost 4 bases and J lost 3, with 10 bases in between.

V gene TRBV28 combines with J gene TRBJ2-6; no definite D call. CDR3 length: 14 residues. CDR1 and CDR2 (germline): MDHEN, SYDVKM. V lost 6 bases, J lost 0 bases, and 6 bases lay in between. The CDR3 region is CASSRPSGANVLTF. The CDR3 DNA follows: TGTGCCAGCAGCAGACCCTCTGGGGCCAACGTCCTGACTTTC.

The rearrangement uses TRBV28 and TRBJ1-1; tentative D call: TRBD1 (6 bases). V lost 6 bases to trimming and J lost 0 bases, with 17 bases between them. The CDR3 consists of 16 residues. Germline V gene lookup returns CDR1 MDHEN and CDR2 SYDVKM. The CDR3, as DNA: TGTGCCAGCAGACGACCGGGGGCAGGGATGAACACTGAAGCTTTCTTT. It codes for CASRRPGAGMNTEAFF. Supplemented by reference TRBV28 and TRBJ1-1, the full variable domain reads DVKVTQSSRYLVKRTGEKVFLECVQDMDHENMFWYRQDPGLGLRLIYFSYDVKMKEKGDIPEGYSVSREKKERFSLILESASTNQTSMYLCASRRPGAGMNTEAFFGQGTRLTVV.

This chain uses TRBV5-1 with TRBJ1-2; D is undetermined. V gave up 0 bases and J gave up 2 bases, with 11 bases separating them. This CDR3 comprises 15 residues. Looked up from germline, CDR1 is SGHRS and CDR2 is YFSETQ. The CDR3 DNA reads TGCGCCAGCAGCTTGGCCGGATTACCAAACTATGGCTACACCTTC. Encoded protein: CASSLAGLPNYGYTF.

This chain links TRBV7-3 with TRBJ1-2; the D gene is possibly TRBD1 (5 bases). The V gene's germline CDR1 is SGHTA and CDR2 FQGTGA. V gave up 0 bases and J gave up 4 bases, with 12 bases separating them. This CDR3 region has 15 residues. CDR3 DNA sequence: TGTGCCAGCAGCTTAACCGGGGGTTCCGGCTATGGCTACACCTTC. This encodes CASSLTGGSGYGYTF.

The sample holds a few counts of this clone. The rearrangement links TRBV14 to TRBJ2-1, with 10 bases identical to TRBD2. The CDR3 loop spans 15 amino acids. V gave up 5 bases and J gave up 7 bases; unmatched junction bases: 8. From germline, CDR1 is SGHDN and CDR2 FVKESK. This chain's CDR3 is CASSGRGLASNEQFF. The CDR3 DNA is TGTGCCAGCAGCGGAAGGGGACTAGCGTCGAATGAGCAGTTCTTC.

The chain carries TRBV10-3 and TRBJ2-3, with D possibly being TRBD2 (6 bases). The CDR3 covers 16 residues. CDR1 is ENHRY and CDR2 is SYGVKD in the germline V gene. Trimming took 6 bases from V and 2 from J, leaving 18 bases between them. CDR3 DNA: TGTGCCATCAGAAGGACGGGACTCAATCTCACAGATACGCAGTATTTT. As protein: CAIRRTGLNLTDTQYF.

The chain uses TRBV5-1 and TRBJ2-5; D is unresolved. The CDR3 contains 12 residues. The germline V gene encodes CDR1 SGHRS and CDR2 YFSETQ. Trimming took off 0 bases at V and 13 bases at J, with 13 bases between the two ends. This CDR3 is CASSLEEQPWYF. CDR3 coding DNA: TGCGCCAGCAGCTTGGAGGAGCAGCCCTGGTACTTC. The whole variable domain, filled in from reference TRBV5-1 and TRBJ2-5, reads KAGVTQTPRYLIKTRGQQVTLSCSPISGHRSVSWYQQTPGQGLQFLFEYFSETQRNKGNFPGRFSGRQFSNSRSEMNVSTLELGDSALYLCASSLEEQPWYFGPGTRLLVL.

V gene TRBV7-8 combines with J gene TRBJ2-1; D is possibly TRBD2 (6 bases). Trimming took off 5 bases at V and 4 bases at J, with 18 bases between the two ends. The CDR3 spans 16 residues. CDR1 SGHVS and CDR2 FQNEAQ come from the germline V gene. CDR3 residues: CASSPQTSMGYNEQFF. The CDR3 nucleotides are TGTGCCAGCAGCCCACAAACTAGCATGGGGTACAATGAGCAGTTCTTC.

This clone was observed a few times. V usage is TRBV27 and J usage is TRBJ1-2; 10 nucleotides align to TRBD1. Germline trimming cut 6 bases from V and 7 bases from J; bases unmatched to any gene: 5. The CDR3 consists of 13 residues. CDR1 is MNHEY, CDR2 SMNVEV, per germline (reference sequence). The DNA of the CDR3 is TGTGCCAGCAGACCGACAGGGGGCCGTGGCTACACCTTC. Protein product: CASRPTGGRGYTF.

The J gene is TRBJ2-2, the V gene TRBV30; tentatively, D is TRBD2 (6 bases). Trimming took off 4 bases at V and 7 bases at J, with 16 bases between the two ends. Germline CDR1 reads GTSNPN; CDR2 reads SVGIG (reference sequence). The length of the CDR3 is 14 residues. The CDR3 here is CAWTRAGNIGELFF. The CDR3 coding sequence is TGTGCCTGGACTAGGGCGGGGAATATCGGGGAGCTGTTTTTT.

The V and J genes are TRBV21-1 and TRBJ1-2; the table's D call, TRBD1, was not checked against the DNA. TRBV21-1 is designated a pseudogene. The CDR3 consists of 17 residues. In nucleotides, the CDR3 is TGTGCCAGCAGCAAGCCGCGGACAGGGCGACCTAACTATGGCTACACCTTC. Residues: CASSKPRTGRPNYGYTF.

Note on this clone: A read error is likely here: a far larger clone is one base away. Additional DNA sequences in this sample encode the identical CDR3. This rearrangement joins TRBV7-9 to TRBJ2-3; D call uncertain. Germline lookup yields CDR1 SEHNR and CDR2 FQNEAQ (reference sequence). V was pared by 5 bases and J by 2 bases, with 2 bases between. The CDR3 has 11 residues. The CDR3: CASSLTDTQYF. CDR3 bases: TGTGCCAGCAGCCTCACAGATACGCAGTATTTT.

V gene TRBV4-1 combines with J gene TRBJ2-3; 11 bases match TRBD2. Germline lookup yields CDR1 MGHRA and CDR2 YSYEKL. V lost 7 bases to trimming and J lost 2 bases; unmatched junction nucleotides: 8. The CDR3 runs 16 residues. The CDR3 spells CASNLGTSGYTDTQYF. The DNA of the CDR3 is TGCGCCAGCAACCTAGGGACTAGCGGCTACACAGATACGCAGTATTTT.

This chain uses TRBV7-2 with TRBJ2-7, with 8 bases fitting TRBD1. The CDR3 length is 16 residues. CDR1 is SGHTA and CDR2 is FQGNSA in the germline V gene. The V segment lost 1 base and the J segment 0 bases; nucleotides outside the gene matches: 5. The CDR3 DNA reads TGTGCCAGCAGCTTAGAGATCGGACAGGGCTCCTACGAGCAGTACTTC. Encoded protein: CASSLEIGQGSYEQYF.

The genes are TRBV18 and TRBJ2-7, with 9 bases identical to TRBD2. In germline, CDR1 is KGHSH, CDR2 LQKENI. The CDR3 has 15 residues. Trimming took 3 bases from V and 6 from J; bases not matched to a gene: 9. The CDR3, as DNA: TGTGCCAGCTCACCCGCGGGACTAGCCAGGGCCGAGCAGTACTTC. Translated: CASSPAGLARAEQYF.

The V and J genes are TRBV21-1 and TRBJ2-5; the tabulated D call, TRBD2, remains unverified against the DNA. TRBV21-1 is reported as a pseudogene. The CDR3 spans 15 residues. The CDR3 region has the DNA TGTGCCAGTTATCTGGAGCGGGAGATTGAAGAGACCCAGTACTTC. Protein product: CASYLEREIEETQYF.

In its sample, this clone was seen a few times. V gene TRBV28 combines with J gene TRBJ2-7, with D unclear. The CDR3 sequence is 14 residues long. From germline, CDR1 is MDHEN and CDR2 SYDVKM. Trimming shortened V by 8 bases and J by 1 base, and 15 bases separated the two germline ends. Here the CDR3 reads CASEGDVVSYEQYF. CDR3 DNA sequence: TGTGCCAGCGAAGGCGACGTCGTATCCTACGAGCAGTACTTC.

The chain employs TRBV11-3 and TRBJ1-2; no definite D call. The CDR3 has 15 amino acids. The V end lost 0 bases, the J end lost 3 bases, and 11 bases lay between the germline ends. The germline V gene encodes CDR1 SGHNT and CDR2 YENEEA. The CDR3 region has the DNA TGTGCCAGCAGCTTAGAAAGGCCCCGGGACTATGGCTACACCTTC. Translation: CASSLERPRDYGYTF. Full variable domain (remainder filled in from reference TRBV11-3 and TRBJ1-2): EAGVVQSPRYKIIEKKQPVAFWCNPISGHNTLYWYLQNLGQGPELLIRYENEEAVDDSQLPKDRFSAERLKGVDSTLKIQPAELGDSAVYLCASSLERPRDYGYTFGSGTRLTVV.

The chain recombines TRBV30 with TRBJ1-5, with D possibly TRBD1 on 6 matching bases. CDR3 length equals 12 residues. Trimming stripped 4 bases from V and 6 bases from J, with 10 bases between. Germline assignment: CDR1 GTSNPN and CDR2 SVGIG (reference sequence). The CDR3 here is CAWKQGGQPQHF. Written as DNA, the CDR3 is TGTGCCTGGAAACAGGGTGGTCAGCCCCAGCATTTT.

The chain is built from TRBV5-5 and TRBJ2-2; 11 bases agree with TRBD2. The V and J ends lost 8 bases and 5 bases, in that order; junction bases with no gene match: 14. The CDR3 totals 17 residues. Germline-derived CDR1 and CDR2 are SGHKS and YYEKEE (reference sequence). The DNA of the CDR3 is TGTGCCAGTGGAGCCTTAGCGGGAGGGCCAAGGACCGGGGAGCTGTTTTTT. Encoded protein: CASGALAGGPRTGELFF.

V gene TRBV6-5 combines with J gene TRBJ2-7; 9 bases map to TRBD1. This CDR3 region has 13 residues. Germline CDR1 is MNHEY and CDR2 is SVGAGI. V lost 4 bases, J lost 9 bases, and 7 bases stayed unmatched. This CDR3 is CASSFGTGSRQYF. As DNA, the CDR3 is TGTGCCAGCAGTTTCGGGACAGGGTCGAGGCAGTACTTC.

The chain joins TRBV30 to TRBJ1-3, with D possibly being TRBD1 (6 bases). The germline V and J ends were trimmed by 5 bases and 1 base, with 12 bases remaining between them. This CDR3 spans 14 amino acids. Germline values: CDR1 GTSNPN, CDR2 SVGIG (reference sequence). CDR3 nucleotides: TGTGCCTGGGGTGAACAGGGATCTGGAAACACCATATATTTT. Protein sequence: CAWGEQGSGNTIYF.